The 17 T cell receptor beta chains given below trace back to one sample, sequenced in a study of response to subunit inactivated influenza vaccine. TCRdb reprocessed the RT-PCR reads via MiXCR and lists one record per CDR3 protein. Found here are hundreds of thousands of distinct CDR3 sequences, about a sixth of them singletons; the top ten hold roughly 10%. The input for sequencing was PBMCs from blood, taken 11 to 12 days after vaccination. These receptors originate from a man between 50 and 59 years old who received an inactivated influenza vaccine.

This sequence joins TRBV5-1 and TRBJ2-5; no reliable D call. The CDR3 spans 18 residues. Trimming took off 0 bases at V and 0 bases at J, with 18 bases between the two ends. The germline V gene has CDR1 SGHRS and CDR2 YFSETQ. The CDR3 spells CASSLGVRITRHQETQYF. CDR3 DNA: TGCGCCAGCAGCTTGGGGGTTAGGATTACTCGACACCAAGAGACCCAGTACTTC.

This clonotype showed up just a few times. The V call is TRBV11-2, the J call TRBJ2-3; no clear D. V was clipped by 5 bases and J by 1 base, with 10 bases between them. The CDR3 totals 14 residues. Germline loops: CDR1 SGHAT, CDR2 FQNNGV. The CDR3 protein is CASSGLLGTDTQYF. The CDR3 nucleotides read TGTGCCAGCAGCGGCTTGTTGGGCACAGATACGCAGTATTTT.

This clonotype was seen ten or more times. The chain links TRBV12-5 to TRBJ2-5, with 8 nucleotides matching TRBD2. The CDR3 runs to 15 residues. The germline V gene encodes CDR1 LGHNT and CDR2 FRNRAP. V was pared by 4 bases and J by 7 bases, with 11 bases of the junction left unmatched. The CDR3 reads CASGSILAGVGTQYF. The CDR3 DNA sequence: TGTGCTAGTGGTTCTATCCTAGCGGGTGTTGGGACCCAGTACTTC.

The V gene is TRBV20-1, the J gene TRBJ2-1, with TRBD2 matching 7 bases. Losses at the gene ends were 3 bases for V and 1 base for J; bases not matched to a gene: 9. Per germline, CDR1 DFQATT and CDR2 SNEGSKA (reference sequence). The CDR3 totals 16 residues. Here the CDR3 DNA reads TGCAGTGCTAGTTCTTTTGCGGGAGAGTCCTACAATGAGCAGTTCTTC. This codes for CSASSFAGESYNEQFF.

CDR3 sequence reads: CASSRQGAGYEQYF. The CDR3 coding sequence is TGTGCCAGCAGCCGACAGGGAGCTGGATACGAGCAGTACTTC. This chain connects TRBV11-2 to TRBJ2-7; 7 nucleotides line up with TRBD1. CDR1 is SGHAT and CDR2 is FQNNGV in the germline V gene. The CDR3 extends over 14 amino acids. Germline trimming cut 5 bases from V and 4 bases from J; bases unmatched to any gene: 8. The complete variable domain, with remaining parts taken from reference TRBV11-2 and TRBJ2-7, reads EAGVAQSPRYKIIEKRQSVAFWCNPISGHATLYWYQQILGQGPKLLIQFQNNGVVDDSQLPKDRFSAERLKGVDSTLKIQPAKLEDSAVYLCASSRQGAGYEQYFGPGTRLTVT.

This clonotype was seen only once. The chain combines TRBV3-1 with TRBJ1-5; 11 nucleotides match TRBD1. The V segment lost 5 bases and the J segment 6 bases; nucleotides outside the gene matches: 3. Germline V lookup: CDR1 LGHDT, CDR2 YNNKEL (reference sequence). The CDR3 contains 14 residues. The CDR3 here is CASSTGTGGQPQHF. Here the CDR3 DNA reads TGTGCCAGCAGCACCGGGACAGGGGGTCAGCCCCAGCATTTT.

The chain employs TRBV20-1 and TRBJ2-7; D gene unclear. This CDR3 region has 14 residues. Germline V gives CDR1 DFQATT, CDR2 SNEGSKA (reference sequence). V lost 2 bases and J lost 0, with 11 bases in between. The CDR3 sequence is CSARSRRISYEQYF. In DNA form, the CDR3 reads TGCAGTGCTAGAAGCCGACGGATCTCCTACGAGCAGTACTTC.

The J gene is TRBJ2-1, the V gene TRBV11-2; tentative D call: TRBD2 (6 bases). The germline V gene has CDR1 SGHAT and CDR2 FQNNGV. The CDR3 is 19 amino acids. Trimming left V 5 bases short and J 0 bases short, with 23 bases between. The CDR3 protein is CASSRRGHKTISSYNEQFF. For the CDR3, the DNA is TGTGCCAGCAGCCGGCGGGGTCACAAGACCATTAGCTCCTACAATGAGCAGTTCTTC.

Many counts were recorded for this clonotype. The genes are TRBV29-1 and TRBJ2-3, with 10 bases fitting TRBD1. V trimming: 4 bases; J trimming: 5 bases; junction bases outside the gene matches: 6. Germline V gives CDR1 SQVTM, CDR2 ANQGSEA. This CDR3 is 14 amino acids long. As DNA, the CDR3 is TGCAGCGTTGTAGACAGGGGGCAAGGAGATACGCAGTATTTT. It yields the protein CSVVDRGQGDTQYF.

With respect to this clonotype: A clone one base away is much larger, so this may be a read error. The chain combines TRBV25-1 with TRBJ2-3; 7 bases fit TRBD2. V trimming: 5 bases; J trimming: 4 bases; junction bases outside the gene matches: 3. Germline assignment: CDR1 MGHDK and CDR2 SYGVNS. CDR3 length equals 13 residues. The CDR3 nucleotides read TGTGCCAGCAGTACCCGGGGGGCAGATACGCAGTATTTT. It encodes CASSTRGADTQYF.

J is TRBJ2-3 and V is TRBV5-1; TRBD1 is a possible D gene (6 bases). CDR1 SGHRS and CDR2 YFSETQ come from the germline V gene. V gave up 3 bases and J gave up 2 bases, with 10 bases separating them. CDR3 size: 14 residues. The CDR3 here is CASSSQGVTDTQYF. The CDR3 DNA reads as TGCGCCAGCAGCTCACAGGGAGTCACAGATACGCAGTATTTT.

This chain uses TRBV7-9 with TRBJ2-1; D may correspond to TRBD1 or TRBD2 (6 bases each). The V and J ends lost 0 bases and 5 bases respectively, with 14 bases between them. The CDR3 runs to 16 residues. Germline V CDR1 and CDR2: SEHNR, FQNEAQ (reference sequence). The DNA of the CDR3 is TGTGCCAGCAGCTTAGCTGGGGGGCAGGGAAACAATGAGCAGTTCTTC. It yields the protein CASSLAGGQGNNEQFF.

The chain uses TRBV12-3 or TRBV12-4 and TRBJ1-1; D gene ambiguous. The CDR3 extends over 12 amino acids. Between the trimmed V and J ends, which lost 7 bases and 11 bases, there was a span of 17 bases. The CDR3 coding sequence is TGTGCCAGCACCCTGGACCCCTCCAACGCTTTCTTT. Protein product: CASTLDPSNAFF.

V and J are TRBV18 and TRBJ2-1, with 8 bases aligning to TRBD2. V trimming: 2 bases; J trimming: 8 bases; junction bases outside the gene matches: 8. In germline, CDR1 is KGHSH, CDR2 LQKENI. The CDR3 length is 15 residues. The CDR3 sequence is CASSPRSSGGDEQFF. The CDR3 DNA reads TGTGCCAGCTCACCAAGGTCTTCGGGGGGGGATGAGCAGTTCTTC.

This clonotype was detected ten times or more. The chain combines TRBV4-3 with TRBJ1-6, with 8 bases lining up with TRBD1. With 4 bases clipped from V and 5 bases from J, the junction kept 4 bases outside the gene matches. CDR1 is LGHNA, CDR2 YSLEER, per germline. This CDR3 is built from 15 residues. This CDR3 is CASSPADRDNSPLHF. CDR3 sequence (DNA): TGCGCCAGCAGCCCGGCGGACAGGGATAATTCACCCCTCCACTTT.

This clonotype was seen more than once but under ten times. V and J are TRBV5-1 and TRBJ1-5, with TRBD1 matching over 8 bases. CDR3 length: 14 amino acids. The V gene's germline CDR1 is SGHRS and CDR2 YFSETQ. The V gene end was trimmed by 4 bases and the J gene end by 4 bases; junction bases not matched to a gene: 4. The CDR3: CASSTGQENQPQHF. For the CDR3, the DNA is TGCGCCAGCAGCACGGGACAGGAAAATCAGCCCCAGCATTTT.

A few counts support this clonotype. This rearrangement joins TRBV29-1 to TRBJ1-1, with TRBD1 identical over 9 bases. The CDR3 runs to 15 residues. V dropped 6 bases and J dropped 5; count of bases not matched to a gene: 13. Germline CDR1 SQVTM, CDR2 ANQGSEA. CDR3 amino acids: CSVENVGQGRTEAFF. The CDR3 nucleotides are TGCAGCGTCGAAAACGTAGGACAGGGGAGGACTGAAGCTTTCTTT.